This TCR beta chain emerged from a study of CD4 T cells in relation to SARS-CoV-2 and coronaviruses. Study as a whole: TCR beta CDR3s were sequenced after approximately ten-day antigen culture of PBMCs. Study findings and constraints: Samples before the pandemic and after infection were not matched within any donor.

Over 80,000 naive or memory CD4+ cells were cultured with CEF peptides for about 10 days. Points on this clone: Its antigen is as yet unknown.

Assay: immunoSEQ multiplex PCR; the TCRdb copy retains only in-frame clones and omits some. The data hold 41,000 or so clones, with approximately 80% observed a single time. Per germline, CDR1 MGHRA and CDR2 YSYEKL. With 4 bases removed from V and 3 bases from J, the gap between germline ends came to 11 bases. The CDR3 spans 14 residues. The TCR was taken from an adult with COVID-19. This chain connects TRBV4-1 to TRBJ2-3; perhaps TRBD2 as D (5 bases). The sequencing input was naive CD4+ T cells from PBMCs, cultured in vitro. The subset denotes: naive CD4+ T cells isolated by negative enrichment. The CDR3 reads CASSPRTGTDTQYF. The DNA of the CDR3 is TGCGCCAGCAGCCCCCGGACTGGGACAGATACGCAGTATTTT.